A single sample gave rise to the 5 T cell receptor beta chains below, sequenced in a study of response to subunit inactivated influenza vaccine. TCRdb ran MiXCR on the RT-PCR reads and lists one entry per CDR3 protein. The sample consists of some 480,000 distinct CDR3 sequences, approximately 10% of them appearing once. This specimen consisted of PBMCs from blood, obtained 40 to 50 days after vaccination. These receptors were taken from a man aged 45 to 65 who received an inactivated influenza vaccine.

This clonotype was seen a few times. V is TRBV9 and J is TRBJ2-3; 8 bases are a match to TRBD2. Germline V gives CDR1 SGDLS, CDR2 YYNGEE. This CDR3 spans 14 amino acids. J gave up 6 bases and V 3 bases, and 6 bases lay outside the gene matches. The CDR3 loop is CASSASGSSDTQYF. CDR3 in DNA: TGTGCCAGCAGCGCAAGCGGGAGTAGTGATACGCAGTATTTT.

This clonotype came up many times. CDR3 protein: CSVGLTSGTDTQYF. The DNA of the CDR3 is TGCAGCGTGGGGTTGACTAGCGGTACAGATACGCAGTATTTT. The gene calls are TRBV29-1 and TRBJ2-3; 9 bases line up with TRBD2. There are 14 residues in the CDR3. With V trimmed by 6 bases and J by 3 bases, 7 bases remained unmatched. Germline CDR1 is SQVTM and CDR2 is ANQGSEA.

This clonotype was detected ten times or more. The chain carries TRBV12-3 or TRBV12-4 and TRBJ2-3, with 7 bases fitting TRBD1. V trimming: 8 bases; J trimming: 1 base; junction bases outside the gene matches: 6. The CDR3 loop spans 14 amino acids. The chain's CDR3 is CASLRRGRTDTQYF. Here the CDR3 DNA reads TGTGCCAGCCTACGAAGGGGGCGCACAGATACGCAGTATTTT.

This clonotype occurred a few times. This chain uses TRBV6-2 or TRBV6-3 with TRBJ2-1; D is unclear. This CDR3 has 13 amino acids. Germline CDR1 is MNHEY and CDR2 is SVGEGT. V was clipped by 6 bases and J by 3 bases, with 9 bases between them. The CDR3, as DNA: TGTGCCAGCAGCCCACCAGGCTACAATGAGCAGTTCTTC. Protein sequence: CASSPPGYNEQFF.

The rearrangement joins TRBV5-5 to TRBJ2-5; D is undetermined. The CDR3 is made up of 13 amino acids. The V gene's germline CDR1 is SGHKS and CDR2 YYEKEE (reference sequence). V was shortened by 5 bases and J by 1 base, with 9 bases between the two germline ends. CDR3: CASRFGPQETQYF. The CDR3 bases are TGTGCCAGCAGGTTTGGACCCCAAGAGACCCAGTACTTC.